Listed below are T cell receptor beta chains from one sample, sequenced in a study of T cells in localized non-small cell lung cancer. Sequencing was performed with immunoSEQ multiplex PCR; in TCRdb, only in-frame clones are kept and a portion is missing. The data show approximately 40,000 clones, approximately 86% seen once. The specimen comprised peripheral blood, sampled before any cancer treatment. These receptors originate from a man aged 35-75 years with stage I lung adenocarcinoma. Each CDR3 is given with its conserved first and last residue. Fields, in order: CDR3 protein, CDR3 DNA, D gene, J gene, clone size, V gene. The D gene is left open where the match is weak. Some rows mark clone size as missing; the rest say once, few, many or name a class of expanded clone.

cdr3_aa: CASSSGHITDTQYF
cdr3_nt: TGTGCCAGCAGCTCGGGACACATCACAGATACGCAGTATTTT
d_call: -
j_call: TRBJ2-3
clone_size: -
v_call: TRBV6-5

cdr3_aa: CASSLWGDTGELFF
cdr3_nt: TGCGCCAGCAGCTTGTGGGGTGACACCGGGGAGCTGTTTTTT
d_call: -
j_call: TRBJ2-2
clone_size: -
v_call: TRBV5-1

cdr3_aa: CSVVEGGPQETQYF
cdr3_nt: TGCAGCGTTGTCGAGGGAGGGCCTCAAGAGACCCAGTACTTC
d_call: TRBD2
j_call: TRBJ2-5
clone_size: -
v_call: TRBV29-1

cdr3_aa: CASSSPGREAHNEQFF
cdr3_nt: TGTGCCAGCAGTTCTCCCGGGAGGGAGGCGCACAATGAGCAGTTCTTC
d_call: TRBD2
j_call: TRBJ2-1
clone_size: -
v_call: TRBV28

cdr3_aa: CASGSGAEETQYF
cdr3_nt: TGTGCCAGCGGTAGCGGGGCAGAAGAGACCCAGTACTTC
d_call: TRBD2
j_call: TRBJ2-5
clone_size: -
v_call: TRBV7-9

cdr3_aa: CASSRTGSVDGYTF
cdr3_nt: TGTGCCAGCAGCCGTACGGGGTCAGTGGATGGCTACACCTTC
d_call: -
j_call: TRBJ1-2
clone_size: -
v_call: TRBV9

cdr3_aa: CASSAVGTEAFF
cdr3_nt: TGTGCCAGCAGTGCGGTCGGAACTGAAGCTTTCTTT
d_call: -
j_call: TRBJ1-1
clone_size: -
v_call: TRBV2

cdr3_aa: CASSFLTGYNEQFF
cdr3_nt: TGTGCCAGCAGCTTCTTGACAGGGTACAATGAGCAGTTCTTC
d_call: TRBD1
j_call: TRBJ2-1
clone_size: -
v_call: TRBV7-9

cdr3_aa: CASKRRGNTGELFF
cdr3_nt: TGTGCCAGCAAACGGAGGGGGAACACCGGGGAGCTGTTTTTT
d_call: -
j_call: TRBJ2-2
clone_size: few
v_call: TRBV6-1

cdr3_aa: CASSLGLGRFTDTQYF
cdr3_nt: TGTGCCAGCAGCTTAGGATTGGGCAGATTCACAGATACGCAGTATTTT
d_call: -
j_call: TRBJ2-3
clone_size: -
v_call: TRBV11-3

cdr3_aa: CASSDSGGGGGEQYF
cdr3_nt: TGTGCCAGCAGTGATTCCGGCGGGGGCGGAGGGGAGCAGTACTTC
d_call: -
j_call: TRBJ2-7
clone_size: once
v_call: TRBV28

cdr3_aa: CSVNSGRVSPFDEQFF
cdr3_nt: TGCAGCGTTAATAGCGGGAGGGTCTCGCCATTTGATGAGCAGTTCTTC
d_call: TRBD2
j_call: TRBJ2-1
clone_size: -
v_call: TRBV29-1

cdr3_aa: CASSSWGQFNQPQHF
cdr3_nt: TGTGCCAGCAGTTCGTGGGGACAATTCAATCAGCCCCAGCATTTT
d_call: -
j_call: TRBJ1-5
clone_size: -
v_call: TRBV28

cdr3_aa: CARSSPHIPGTAMNTEAFF
cdr3_nt: TGTGCCAGAAGCTCCCCACACATACCCGGGACAGCTATGAACACTGAAGCTTTCTTT
d_call: TRBD1
j_call: TRBJ1-1
clone_size: -
v_call: TRBV5-3